The rows below give T cell receptor beta chains drawn from one sample of a study of technical replicates of blood from a handful of donors. Here immunoSEQ multiplex PCR was the method, and the copy in TCRdb shows in-frame clones only, minus some. The table lists over 60,000 clones, roughly 86% of them singletons. The sequencing sample was made of PBMCs. These receptors were obtained from a human donor in good health. Some clones in this sample may be carry-over from other donors' samples. Both conserved end residues are part of each CDR3. A D gene is named only where the DNA matches it firmly. The size entry is marked missing in some rows and otherwise reads once, few, many or a size class.

>TRBJ2-7|-|TRBD2|TRBV4-3|14
TGCGCCAGCAGCCACCAGCGGGGGGGCTACGAGCAGTACTTC
CASSHQRGGYEQYF
>TRBJ2-7|once|TRBD2|TRBV4-2|16
TGTGCCAGCAGCCAAGATAGGACTAGCGGGAGCTACGAGCAGTACTTC
CASSQDRTSGSYEQYF
>TRBJ2-1|-|-|TRBV7-3|15
TGTGCCAGCAGCCCATTGGGGGGGGCTCACAATGAGCAGTTCTTC
CASSPLGGAHNEQFF
>TRBJ2-3|-|TRBD2|TRBV7-9|16
TGTGCCAGCAGCAGGGGCGGACTAGTTAGCACAGATACGCAGTATTTT
CASSRGGLVSTDTQYF
>TRBJ1-1|-|-|TRBV7-6|13
TGTGCCAGCAGCTTAGAAGTACAGAGTGAAGCTTTCTTT
CASSLEVQSEAFF
>TRBJ2-2|-|-|TRBV6-1|15
TGTGCCAGCAGTGTATCTATGAGTGACACCGGGGAGCTGTTTTTT
CASSVSMSDTGELFF
>TRBJ2-3|-|TRBD2|TRBV4-1|19
TGCGCCAGCAGCCAAATGGCTAGCGGGGGTGTTACTAGCACAGATACGCAGTATTTT
CASSQMASGGVTSTDTQYF
>TRBJ2-1|-|TRBD2|TRBV4-3|16
TGCGCCAGCAGCCAAGACGAGCGGGGGGGCCCTTTGGAGCAGTTCTTC
CASSQDERGGPLEQFF
>TRBJ1-2|few|-|TRBV4-3|19
TGCGCCAGCAGCCAAGATTCGCCTGGTCGGGTCGGAGCTAACTATGGCTACACCTTC
CASSQDSPGRVGANYGYTF
>TRBJ2-1|-|TRBD2|TRBV2|15
TGTGCCAGCAACGGACTAGCGGGGGGATACAATGAGCAGTTCTTC
CASNGLAGGYNEQFF
>TRBJ1-5|-|-|TRBV7-9|18
TGTGCCAGCAGCCGACGGTGGGGCAGTTCTTATAGCAATCAGCCCCAGCATTTT
CASSRRWGSSYSNQPQHF
>TRBJ1-5|once|TRBD1|TRBV19|16
TGTGCCAGTATCAATTCCGGGACAGGGCGAACGCAGCCCCAGCATTTT
CASINSGTGRTQPQHF
>TRBJ2-1|-|TRBD2|TRBV9|18
TGTGCCAGCAGCGTACTGGGGACTAGCGGGAGGGCTGGCCATGAGCAGTTCTTC
CASSVLGTSGRAGHEQFF
>TRBJ1-2|few|-|TRBV19|12
TGTGCCAGTAGTATGGGGCAGTCTAATTACACCTTC
CASSMGQSNYTF
>TRBJ2-5|-|TRBD1|TRBV5-1|16
TGCGCCAGCAGCGCGGGACAGGGACGAACCCAAGAGACCCAGTACTTC
CASSAGQGRTQETQYF
>TRBJ1-2|-|-|TRBV28|14
TGTGCCAGCAGCCTCACCGCGACATTGTATGGCTACACCTTC
CASSLTATLYGYTF
>TRBJ1-6|-|TRBD1|TRBV6-5|15
TGTGCCAGCAATTACCCGGACAGGGGTAATTCACCCCTCCACTTT
CASNYPDRGNSPLHF
>TRBJ2-7|-|-|TRBV14|14
TGTGCCAGCAGCCAGATAGGGCAGGGGCACGAGCAGTACTTC
CASSQIGQGHEQYF
>TRBJ2-3|-|-|TRBV11-2|14
TGTGCCAGCAGCCGTGCGTCCCTCACAGATACGCAGTATTTT
CASSRASLTDTQYF
>TRBJ2-7|-|TRBD1|TRBV12-5|13
TGTGCTAGTGGTTCGGGACAGACCTACGAGCAGTACTTC
CASGSGQTYEQYF
>TRBJ2-5|-|-|TRBV5-4|15
TGTGCCAGCAGCCCTTTCGGGGTCACTGGGGAGACCCAGTACTTC
CASSPFGVTGETQYF
>TRBJ2-7|-|TRBD2|TRBV12-5|16
TGTGCTAGTGGTTTCGCCGGACTAGCGAGGTCCTACGAGCAGTACTTC
CASGFAGLARSYEQYF